What follows is one T cell receptor beta chain and its context. What it binds is unknown. The germline V gene encodes CDR1 LGHNA and CDR2 YSLEER. V shed 0 bases and J 5 bases; nucleotides not matched to a gene: 9. The CDR3 is 16 residues long. This entry is derived from a study of T cell responses to AZD1222 COVID-19 vaccine. Study context: Analysis merged second doses at about 4 or about 12 weeks.

Produced via immunoSEQ multiplex PCR; TCRdb's table is partial and in-frame only. The data contain 95,000 to 100,000 clones, 86% of them seen just once; the ten biggest clones take up about 1.5%. Findings and caveats of the study: Spike-specific TCR breadth and depth both grew after two AZD1222 doses. Baseline seropositivity characterized only 5 to 7 AZD1222 recipients. White British people made up most donors, females outnumbered males, and clonal diversity was possibly underestimated.

The chain joins TRBV4-3 to TRBJ1-2; TRBD1 aligns across 7 bases. This clonotype originated in an adult in good health. The sample here was peripheral blood, taken on day 0 of AZD1222 vaccination. The CDR3 loop is CASSQDLEAGGYGYTF. The CDR3, as DNA: TGCGCCAGCAGCCAAGATCTGGAGGCAGGGGGATATGGCTACACCTTC.